This T cell receptor (beta chain) was captured by sequencing in a study of T-cell memory formation after mild COVID-19. For the study at large: Among the donors, TCR clusters were largely specific to each donor. Points from the study as a whole: Balance between CD4 and CD8 was seen in clones contracting day 15 to 85, and a CD4+ lean was seen in later expanders. Whether second-wave clones peaking at day 37 were SARS-CoV-2 specific went unconfirmed. Most CD4+ clones that shrank were in CM and EM, while CD8+ ones turned up in EMRA.

Using its own MiXCR run on the 5' RACE reads, TCRdb lists one record per CDR3 protein. Of almost 550,000 distinct CDR3 sequences listed, roughly 22% were seen once; the top ten hold 9.5% to 15%. This clonotype appeared many times. Its specificity is not known. This CDR3 has 14 residues. V was clipped by 0 bases and J by 3 bases; unmatched bases: 0. Looked up from germline, CDR1 is SGHRS and CDR2 is YFSETQ. The material sequenced was PBMCs or a T cell subset sorted from them (not recorded which). The chain links TRBV5-1 to TRBJ1-1, with 9 positions matching TRBD1. The receptor's source is an adult woman who had mild COVID-19 (a few samples of this study predate the infection). Cell type and time point are not known. CDR3 sequence reads: CASSLGTGDTEAFF. The CDR3 DNA is TGCGCCAGCAGCTTGGGGACAGGGGACACTGAAGCTTTCTTT.